A selection of T cell receptor beta chains follows, all from one sample in a study of T-cell reconstitution after alpha-beta-depleted transplantation in children. TCRdb reprocessed the PCR reads with MiXCR, giving one entry per CDR3 protein. The table has fewer than 200,000 distinct CDR3 sequences, roughly 7.5% seen once; the top ten hold around 3.1%. The source was PBMCs from the stem cell graft donor, collected from the stem cell graft. These TCRs come from a human donor who donated a stem cell graft to a child with Wiskott-Aldrich syndrome. Both conserved end residues are part of each CDR3. A D gene is named only where the DNA matches it firmly. Only some rows state a clone size, as once, few, many or a class for expanded clones.

v_gene: TRBV15; d_gene: .; j_gene: TRBJ1-4; abundance: many; CDR3nt: TGTGCCACCAGCAGCTACCCCAGGCCCACCGATGAAAAACTGTTTTTT; CDR3aa: CATSSYPRPTDEKLFF
v_gene: TRBV5-1; d_gene: TRBD1; j_gene: TRBJ1-1; abundance: many; CDR3nt: TGCGCCAGCAGCTTGGTCGGGACAGGGTTGTCTGAAGCTTTCTTT; CDR3aa: CASSLVGTGLSEAFF
v_gene: TRBV7-2; d_gene: .; j_gene: TRBJ1-1; abundance: .; CDR3nt: TGTGCCAGCAGCTTATTTGTACCTCAGGGTGATGAAGCTTTCTTT; CDR3aa: CASSLFVPQGDEAFF
v_gene: TRBV6-2/TRBV6-3; d_gene: .; j_gene: TRBJ1-1; abundance: few; CDR3nt: TGTGCCAGCAGTTACGGGGGGTTGGCGGAAGCTTTCTTT; CDR3aa: CASSYGGLAEAFF
v_gene: TRBV12-3/TRBV12-4; d_gene: TRBD2; j_gene: TRBJ2-1; abundance: .; CDR3nt: TGTGCCCTCTTACCGAGAGCGGGGACTACAGAATACAATGAGCAGTTCTTC; CDR3aa: CALLPRAGTTEYNEQFF
v_gene: TRBV5-1; d_gene: .; j_gene: TRBJ2-7; abundance: many; CDR3nt: TGCGCCAGCACCTGGCGGCTGGGATCTGTGGAGCAGTACTTC; CDR3aa: CASTWRLGSVEQYF
v_gene: TRBV20-1; d_gene: TRBD1; j_gene: TRBJ2-3; abundance: many; CDR3nt: TGCAGTGCTAGAGTTAGTGCGACAGGGAGAGATACGCAGTATTTT; CDR3aa: CSARVSATGRDTQYF
v_gene: TRBV5-1; d_gene: TRBD2; j_gene: TRBJ2-5; abundance: many; CDR3nt: TGCGCCAGCGAGCGGGGGGTAGCGGGATTCGCTCAGGAAGAGACCCAGTACTTC; CDR3aa: CASERGVAGFAQEETQYF
v_gene: TRBV5-1; d_gene: TRBD1; j_gene: TRBJ2-6; abundance: few; CDR3nt: TGCGCCAGCAGCTTGACTACAGGGGTCTCCTTCTCTGGGGCCAACGTCCTGACTTTC; CDR3aa: CASSLTTGVSFSGANVLTF
v_gene: TRBV20-1; d_gene: TRBD1; j_gene: TRBJ2-3; abundance: many; CDR3nt: TGCAGTATGACAGGGGGCACAGATACGCAGTATTTT; CDR3aa: CSMTGGTDTQYF
v_gene: TRBV10-3; d_gene: .; j_gene: TRBJ2-1; abundance: many; CDR3nt: TGTGCCATCAGGGGGAGCGGCGATGAGCAGTTCTTC; CDR3aa: CAIRGSGDEQFF
v_gene: TRBV29-1; d_gene: .; j_gene: TRBJ2-6; abundance: many; CDR3nt: TGCAGCGCCACAACAGGTCCGTCTTCTGGGGCCAACGTCCTGACTTTC; CDR3aa: CSATTGPSSGANVLTF
v_gene: TRBV10-3; d_gene: .; j_gene: TRBJ2-1; abundance: many; CDR3nt: TGTGCCATCAGTGGGACGAGGGGTGAGCAGTTCTTC; CDR3aa: CAISGTRGEQFF
v_gene: TRBV29-1; d_gene: TRBD1; j_gene: TRBJ2-2; abundance: many; CDR3nt: TGCAGCGTTGGCCTTAGACAGGGTTCCAACACCGGGGAGCTGTTTTTT; CDR3aa: CSVGLRQGSNTGELFF